Included here is one T cell receptor (beta chain) sequence, with context. Its antigen is still unknown. Naive CD8 cells lacked CD45RO and underwent positive selection for CCR7, leaving out terminally differentiated effector memory CD45RA+ cells. Healthy HIV-negative adults with no recent acute infections or vaccinations were recruited as donors. All of the donors resided in Nashville, Tennessee, and each was a Caucasian adult. The V gene lost 4 bases and the J gene lost 7 bases, with 17 bases spanning the gap. This CDR3 comprises 15 residues. Germline V CDR1 and CDR2: MGHRA, YSYEKL. This record belongs to a study of shared clonotypes between healthy human individuals. Findings and limits, study-wide: Against clonotypes common to all four donors, non-shared ones had lower generation probabilities.

In the authors' methods: In the immunoSEQ data, sequences were junction-only and lacked quality scores, so filtering differed. Data came from immunoSEQ multiplex PCR; TCRdb stores just in-frame clones and leaves some out. Clone size and the V and J calls come from that table; the DNA yielded D and trimming. Here the sample spans about 550,000 clones, around 95% being singletons. V gene TRBV4-1 combines with J gene TRBJ2-1; D is ambiguous. The sample consisted of naive CD8+ T cells sorted from blood. The source is a woman in her twenties or thirties in good health. The CDR3 sequence: CASSPSSRSVNEQFF. The CDR3 DNA sequence: TGCGCCAGCAGCCCCTCCTCAAGGAGCGTGAATGAGCAGTTCTTC.